Listed below are T cell receptor beta chains from one sample, sequenced in a study of CD8 T cell repertoires and HIV-1 epitope variants. Produced via immunoSEQ multiplex PCR; TCRdb's table is partial and in-frame only. The top ten hold 35% to 50% of the sample, which has roughly 5,600 clones, roughly 66% seen once. Antigen specificity for these receptors is unknown. Sequenced input: cultured CD8+ T cells derived from PBMCs. The source is a male donor with HIV. CDR3s include the opening cysteine and the closing phenylalanine or tryptophan. D genes are given only for firm matches. Clone size is given for some rows only: seen once, a few or many times, or a class if the clone is expanded.

d_gene | abundance | j_gene | v_gene | CDR3nt | CDR3aa
- | - | TRBJ2-7 | TRBV27 | TGTGCCAGCAGTTTACAAGCCGGTAGCTCCTACGAGCAGTACTTC | CASSLQAGSSYEQYF
- | few | TRBJ1-5 | TRBV7-9 | TGTGCCAGCAGCTTAGCAGGGGGCAATCAGCCCCAGCATTTT | CASSLAGGNQPQHF
- | - | TRBJ1-1 | TRBV19 | TGTGCCAGTAGTATATCGACAAACACTGAAGCTTTCTTT | CASSISTNTEAFF
- | medium-sized | TRBJ2-2 | TRBV7-9 | TGTGCCAGCAGCTTGAAGAGTTCTGGGGAGCTGTTTTTT | CASSLKSSGELFF
- | - | TRBJ2-5 | TRBV9 | TGTGCCAGCAGCGTAGATATGGAGACCCAGTACTTC | CASSVDMETQYF
TRBD1 | - | TRBJ1-2 | TRBV4-3 | TGCGCCAGCAGCCAAGATGACAGGGGATCGTATGGCTACACCTTC | CASSQDDRGSYGYTF
- | - | TRBJ2-7 | TRBV6-5 | TGTGCCAGCAGTGCCACAGGGACCCCCTACGAGCAGTACTTC | CASSATGTPYEQYF
TRBD1 | - | TRBJ1-5 | TRBV27 | TGTGCCAGCAGTGGACAGGGGGCTTTTCAGCCCCAGCATTTT | CASSGQGAFQPQHF
TRBD1 | - | TRBJ2-7 | TRBV19 | TGTGCCAGTAGTGCCCGGGACAGGGGGTACGAGCAGTACTTC | CASSARDRGYEQYF
- | - | TRBJ1-2 | TRBV5-6 | TGTGCCAGCAGCCTAGGGGGAAATGGCTACACCTTC | CASSLGGNGYTF
- | few | TRBJ2-7 | TRBV6-5 | TGTGCCAGCAGTTACTTCGGGGCCTACGAGCAGTACTTC | CASSYFGAYEQYF
TRBD1 | - | TRBJ2-3 | TRBV13 | TGTGCCAGCAGCTTCTTACCGGACAGGGTTGCGGATACGCAGTATTTT | CASSFLPDRVADTQYF
- | - | TRBJ2-5 | TRBV11-2 | TGTGCCAGCAGCTTAGATCTGACTGGGAGCGCAGAGACCCAGTACTTC | CASSLDLTGSAETQYF
- | - | TRBJ1-2 | TRBV5-5 | TGCGCCAGCAGCCAAGATCCCCCAGACTTGGACTATGGCTACACCTTC | CASSQDPPDLDYGYTF
- | - | TRBJ2-7 | TRBV27 | TGTGCCAGCAGTTTATACAGGGCTTCCGGCTACGAGCAGTACTTC | CASSLYRASGYEQYF
- | - | TRBJ1-1 | TRBV19 | TGTGCCAGTAGTATAGGGGCCGGGACGACTGAAGCTTTCTTT | CASSIGAGTTEAFF
- | few | TRBJ1-2 | TRBV28 | TGTGCCAGCAGTTCCTCGGACAGCAACTATGGCTACACCTTC | CASSSSDSNYGYTF
- | - | TRBJ2-1 | TRBV28 | TGTGCCAGCAGTTTCGAGGGGGGGCTTTACAATGAGCAGTTCTTC | CASSFEGGLYNEQFF
TRBD1 | - | TRBJ1-1 | TRBV6-5 | TGTGCCAGCAGTTACTCGACAGGGGGCAACGCTGAAGCTTTCTTT | CASSYSTGGNAEAFF
- | - | TRBJ2-2 | TRBV5-8 | TGTGCCAGCAGCTTATACCCATCCGGGTCTTTGGGCACCGGGGAGCTGTTTTTT | CASSLYPSGSLGTGELFF
- | few | TRBJ1-1 | TRBV9 | TGTGCCAGCAGCGTGAAGACGGATGCTGAAGCTTTCTTT | CASSVKTDAEAFF
- | - | TRBJ2-6 | TRBV9 | TGTGCCAGCAGCCCGTACGGAGCTGGGGCCAACGTCCTGACTTTC | CASSPYGAGANVLTF
- | - | TRBJ1-2 | TRBV10-1 | TGCGCCAGCAGTGACGTAGTTAAGGGGGACAAGGACTATGGCTACACCTTC | CASSDVVKGDKDYGYTF
TRBD1 | - | TRBJ2-7 | TRBV18 | TGTGCCAGCTCACCTGGACAGGGGGCAAACGAGCAGTACTTC | CASSPGQGANEQYF
- | - | TRBJ2-7 | TRBV19 | TGTGCCAGTAAGGCAGGGCCCACCTACGAGCAGTACTTC | CASKAGPTYEQYF
TRBD2 | - | TRBJ2-7 | TRBV28 | TGTGCCACCGAAAATAGTATAGCGGGAGGGCCTGGGGGCGAGCAGTACTTC | CATENSIAGGPGGEQYF